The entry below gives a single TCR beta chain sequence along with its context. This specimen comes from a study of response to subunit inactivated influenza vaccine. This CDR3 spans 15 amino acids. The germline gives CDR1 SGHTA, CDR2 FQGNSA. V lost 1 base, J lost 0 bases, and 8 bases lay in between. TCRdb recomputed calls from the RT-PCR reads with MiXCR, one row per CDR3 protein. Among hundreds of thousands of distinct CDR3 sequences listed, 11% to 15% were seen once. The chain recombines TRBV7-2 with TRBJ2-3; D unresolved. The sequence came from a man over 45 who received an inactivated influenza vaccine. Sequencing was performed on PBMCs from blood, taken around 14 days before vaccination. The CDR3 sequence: CASSLVWQSTDTQYF. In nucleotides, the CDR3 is TGTGCCAGCAGCTTAGTATGGCAGAGCACAGATACGCAGTATTTT.